The table lists the clone carrying this TCR beta chain with many counts. Unseparated into fractions, whole blood served as the source from which total RNA was extracted. TCRdb re-called the 5' RACE reads with MiXCR, one entry per CDR3 protein. Altogether some 150,000 distinct CDR3 sequences are present, around 4.1% being singletons, with the ten largest covering roughly 1.4%. The data are from a study of human T cells and chemical hapten exposure. The CDR3 runs 16 residues. V was shortened by 2 bases and J by 11 bases, with 24 bases between the two germline ends. Germline CDR1 MNHEY, CDR2 SVGAGI. This chain connects TRBV6-5 to TRBJ1-1; D not resolved. This sequence was found in a female donor in good health. CDR3 loop: CASSYRGMDDSNGAFF. The CDR3 nucleotides read TGTGCCAGCAGTTACCGGGGTATGGATGATAGCAACGGGGCTTTCTTT.